This T cell receptor (beta chain) was captured by sequencing in a study of early T cells in non-severe SARS-CoV-2 infection. Background on the study: The chains were unpaired, and the sequenced material was bulk RNA from unsorted whole blood.

J gave up 6 bases and V 7 bases, and 5 bases lay outside the gene matches. CDR3 length equals 11 residues. CDR1 and CDR2 from the germline V gene are DFQATT and SNEGSKA (reference sequence). This clonotype was observed a few times. Its antigen is not identified. Individual cDNA molecules carried attached unique molecular identifiers. TCRdb reprocessed the 5' RACE reads via MiXCR and lists one record per CDR3 protein. Seen here are roughly 70,000 distinct CDR3 sequences, 18% observed once, and the top ten hold around 9.8%. Study-wide points: Matches to VDJdb favored anti-spike CD8 responses and missed private and CD4 specificities.

The specimen was whole blood, collected at baseline. This sequence was found in an adult who was a healthcare worker with PCR-confirmed SARS-CoV-2 infection or an uninfected control (not recorded which). The chain has TRBV20-1 and TRBJ2-7; the match to TRBD1 covers 8 bases. The CDR3 DNA is TGCAGTGTAAGACAGGGGATCGAGCAGTACTTC. Amino acid sequence: CSVRQGIEQYF.